Shown below are 26 T cell receptor beta chains from a single sample sequenced in a study of neurological immune-mediated disorders. One entry per CDR3 protein results from TCRdb running MiXCR on the 5' RACE reads. The sample gives 30,000 to 45,000 distinct CDR3 sequences, about 9.3% of which show up once; 5.5% to 7% is in the top ten. Input material: PBMCs. Receptors originate from a woman in her twenties or thirties with HTLV-1-associated myelopathy (HAM/TSP).

This clonotype has ten or more counts. The V call is TRBV6-1, the J call TRBJ2-7; no definite D call. The CDR3 runs 15 residues. Trimming left V 1 base short and J 1 base short, with 11 bases between. The germline CDR1 and CDR2 sequences are MNHNS and SASEGT. The CDR3 reads CASSEGFDGSYEQYF. The CDR3 DNA follows: TGTGCCAGCAGTGAAGGATTCGACGGTTCCTACGAGCAGTACTTC.

Many counts were recorded for this clonotype. The genes are TRBV5-5 and TRBJ1-4; no definite D call. CDR3 length: 14 amino acids. Between the trimmed V and J ends, which lost 5 bases and 5 bases, there was a span of 13 bases. CDR1 SGHKS and CDR2 YYEKEE come from the germline V gene (reference sequence). Here the CDR3 reads CASSIWGRNEKLFF. CDR3 coding DNA: TGTGCCAGCAGTATCTGGGGAAGGAATGAAAAACTGTTTTTT. Drawing the rest from reference TRBV5-5 and TRBJ1-4, the complete variable domain is DAGVTQSPTHLIKTRGQQVTLRCSPISGHKSVSWYQQVLGQGPQFIFQYYEKEERGRGNFPDRFSARQFPNYSSELNVNALLLGDSALYLCASSIWGRNEKLFFGSGTQLSVL.

This clonotype was seen many times. V is TRBV7-8 and J is TRBJ1-1, with a tentative D call TRBD1 (6 bases). The V end lost 4 bases, the J end lost 1 base, and 7 bases lay between the germline ends. This CDR3 region has 13 residues. CDR1 is SGHVS, CDR2 FQNEAQ, per germline. In DNA, the CDR3 is TGTGCCAGCAGCTCGGACAGGAACACTGAAGCTTTCTTT. Amino acid sequence: CASSSDRNTEAFF.

About this clonotype itself: At one of its ends the junction is not consistent with the germline gene, which may arise from a read error. The chain joins TRBV7-9 to TRBJ2-2, with TRBD2 matching 8 bases. This CDR3 region has 16 residues. CDR1 SEHNR and CDR2 FQNEAQ come from the germline V gene (reference sequence). This chain's CDR3 is CASSYTSGGASGEPFF. CDR3 DNA sequence: TGTGCCAGCAGCTACACCTCCGGGGGGGCGTCTGGGGAGCCGTTTTTT.

This clonotype was observed many times. V usage is TRBV5-6 and J usage is TRBJ1-5, with D uncertain. The V gene's germline CDR1 is SGHDT and CDR2 YYEEEE. This CDR3 contains 15 residues. V was clipped by 2 bases and J by 3 bases, with 12 bases between them. The CDR3 coding sequence is TGTGCCAGCAGCTTCAGAGGCAGCTACAATCAGCCCCAGCATTTT. Its protein product is CASSFRGSYNQPQHF.

This clonotype was found many times. This chain connects TRBV20-1 to TRBJ1-2; tentative D call: TRBD1 (6 bases). From germline, CDR1 is DFQATT and CDR2 SNEGSKA (reference sequence). The CDR3 totals 13 residues. V was trimmed by 3 bases and J by 8 bases, leaving 16 bases between them. As DNA, the CDR3 is TGCAGTGCTAGTAATGTCGGGGGGCCCGGCTACACCTTC. Protein: CSASNVGGPGYTF.

The rearrangement uses TRBV30 and TRBJ1-1; D is ambiguous. This CDR3 has 11 residues. V was clipped by 4 bases and J by 5 bases, with 8 bases between them. Germline V lookup: CDR1 GTSNPN, CDR2 SVGIG (reference sequence). The DNA of the CDR3 is TGTGCCTGGAACGCGGTTACTGAAGCTTTCTTT. Its translation is CAWNAVTEAFF.

This clonotype was observed at least ten times. V usage is TRBV5-1 and J usage is TRBJ1-1, with D perhaps matching TRBD1 (5 bases). The CDR3 has 14 amino acids. The V gene's germline CDR1 is SGHRS and CDR2 YFSETQ. V lost 0 bases and J lost 4, with 10 bases in between. As DNA, the CDR3 is TGCGCCAGCAGCTTGGTTCGGGGGTTCACTGAAGCTTTCTTT. Protein sequence: CASSLVRGFTEAFF.

This clonotype was observed at least ten times. V is TRBV30 and J is TRBJ1-2, with D unresolved. CDR3 length equals 13 residues. Trimming pared 2 bases from V and 2 bases from J, leaving 9 bases between. The V gene's germline CDR1 is GTSNPN and CDR2 SVGIG (reference sequence). CDR3 coding DNA: TGTGCCTGGAGTACGGGGTCCAACTATGGCTACACCTTC. Its translation: CAWSTGSNYGYTF.

The sample holds a few counts of this clonotype. The rearrangement joins TRBV30 to TRBJ2-1; D not certain. The CDR3 extends over 13 amino acids. V shed 0 bases and J shed 5 bases, with 8 bases lying between them. Germline V gives CDR1 GTSNPN, CDR2 SVGIG (reference sequence). In DNA form, the CDR3 reads TGTGCCTGGAGTGTGACTCGGGACAATGAGCAGTTCTTC. Translating it yields CAWSVTRDNEQFF.

This clonotype showed up many times. The V and J genes are TRBV11-2 and TRBJ1-2, with a possible D match to TRBD1 (5 bases). The ends were cut back, 2 bases at V and 5 bases at J, with 18 bases in the middle. The CDR3 spans 16 residues. In germline, CDR1 is SGHAT, CDR2 FQNNGV. CDR3 sequence: CASSLRDTPGGYGYTF. In DNA form, the CDR3 reads TGTGCCAGCAGCTTACGTGACACCCCTGGGGGTTATGGCTACACCTTC.

This clonotype appeared many times. The genes are TRBV11-2 and TRBJ1-3; the D gene is possibly TRBD1 (5 bases). Germline V gives CDR1 SGHAT, CDR2 FQNNGV. CDR3 length: 15 residues. V lost 7 bases and J lost 1, with 14 bases in between. The CDR3 loop is CASTLGGGSGNTIYF. The CDR3 DNA is TGTGCCAGCACCCTTGGTGGGGGTTCTGGAAACACCATATATTTT. Together with reference TRBV11-2 and TRBJ1-3, the CDR3 gives the full variable domain: EAGVAQSPRYKIIEKRQSVAFWCNPISGHATLYWYQQILGQGPKLLIQFQNNGVVDDSQLPKDRFSAERLKGVDSTLKIQPAKLEDSAVYLCASTLGGGSGNTIYFGEGSWLTVV.

This clonotype was seen ten or more times. The J gene is TRBJ2-7, the V gene TRBV6-1; the D is unclear. From germline, CDR1 is MNHNS and CDR2 SASEGT. Trimming took off 8 bases at V and 7 bases at J, with 12 bases between the two ends. CDR3 length: 11 residues. DNA of the CDR3: TGTGCCAGCGCGCCCCTGAGGGAGCAGTACTTC. Translating it yields CASAPLREQYF.

The chain has TRBV29-1 and TRBJ1-1; D not certain. Trimming removed 4 bases from V and 8 bases from J, with 14 bases in between. Per germline, CDR1 SQVTM and CDR2 ANQGSEA. The CDR3 runs 12 residues. The DNA for the CDR3 is TGCAGCGTTGCGACGGCGGCAATAGAAGCTTTCTTT. Encoded protein: CSVATAAIEAFF.

The sample holds many counts of this clonotype. V is TRBV20-1 and J is TRBJ2-7; 8 bases line up with TRBD1. CDR3 length: 16 amino acids. Trimming took 6 bases from V and 0 from J; bases not matched to a gene: 13. Germline CDR1 DFQATT, CDR2 SNEGSKA (reference sequence). CDR3 DNA: TGCAGTGCCCGCACCATAGGACAGGGTCACTCCTACGAGCAGTACTTC. Protein: CSARTIGQGHSYEQYF.

This clonotype was seen many times. V and J are TRBV3-1 and TRBJ2-7; TRBD1 is a possible D gene (5 bases). CDR1 and CDR2 (germline): LGHDT, YNNKEL (reference sequence). This CDR3 is 14 amino acids long. V lost 8 bases and J lost 2, with 16 bases in between. The CDR3 reads CASHGDSAPYEQYF. CDR3 DNA: TGTGCCAGCCACGGAGACAGTGCTCCCTACGAGCAGTACTTC.

This clonotype has ten or more counts. The V and J genes are TRBV7-9 and TRBJ2-7; D is perhaps TRBD1 or TRBD2 (5 bases each). CDR1 and CDR2 from the germline V gene are SEHNR and FQNEAQ (reference sequence). Trimming cost V 5 bases and J 6 bases, with 11 bases left between them. The CDR3 extends over 12 amino acids. The CDR3 nucleotides read TGTGCCAGCAGCCCTTCAGGGAGCGAGCAGTACTTC. Protein: CASSPSGSEQYF. The complete variable domain, with remaining parts taken from reference TRBV7-9 and TRBJ2-7, reads DTGVSQNPRHKITKRGQNVTFRCDPISEHNRLYWYRQTLGQGPEFLTYFQNEAQLEKSRLLSDRFSAERPKGSFSTLEIQRTEQGDSAMYLCASSPSGSEQYFGPGTRLTVT.

This clonotype was seen a handful of times. The chain combines TRBV20-1 with TRBJ2-1, with TRBD2 matching over 10 bases. Germline CDR1 reads DFQATT; CDR2 reads SNEGSKA (reference sequence). V lost 3 bases to trimming and J lost 4 bases; unmatched junction nucleotides: 9. The CDR3 has 16 residues. CDR3 coding DNA: TGCAGTGCTAGTGAATTTCTACTAGCGGGGTACAATGAGCAGTTCTTC. This encodes CSASEFLLAGYNEQFF.

This clonotype was seen many times. This chain joins TRBV5-1 and TRBJ2-7, with D possibly being TRBD1 (6 bases). The CDR3 has 15 residues. Between the trimmed V and J ends, which lost 1 base and 6 bases, there was a span of 17 bases. Germline CDR1 SGHRS, CDR2 YFSETQ. The CDR3 here is CASSLSQGKLSEQYF. In DNA, the CDR3 is TGCGCCAGCAGCTTGTCACAGGGTAAATTAAGCGAGCAGTACTTC.

This chain joins TRBV20-1 and TRBJ2-7, with TRBD1 matching over 11 bases. The junction had 4 bases not matched to a gene; V was cut back by 5 bases and J by 4 bases. CDR3 length: 13 amino acids. Germline V lookup: CDR1 DFQATT, CDR2 SNEGSKA (reference sequence). CDR3 amino acids: CSAPRDRGYEQYF. The CDR3 DNA sequence: TGCAGTGCTCCCCGGGACAGGGGGTACGAGCAGTACTTC.

This clonotype was recorded many times. The CDR3 nucleotides are TGCAGTGCTATGGGGGGCTCTAACGCTGAAGCTTTCTTT. It encodes CSAMGGSNAEAFF. The chain couples TRBV20-1 to TRBJ1-1; tentatively, D is TRBD1 (6 bases). Looked up from germline, CDR1 is DFQATT and CDR2 is SNEGSKA (reference sequence). The CDR3 extends over 13 amino acids. Between the trimmed V and J ends, which lost 4 bases and 6 bases, there was a span of 15 bases.

This clonotype was counted ten times or more. The chain has TRBV28 and TRBJ2-7, with D tentatively TRBD1 (5 bases). Germline CDR1 reads MDHEN; CDR2 reads SYDVKM. The CDR3 spans 12 residues. Trimming pared 4 bases from V and 4 bases from J, leaving 8 bases between. The CDR3 bases are TGTGCCAGCAGTTCCGCAGGGTACGAGCAGTACTTC. Its protein is CASSSAGYEQYF.

This clonotype occurred many times. This chain uses TRBV19 with TRBJ1-1; 9 bases line up with TRBD1. This CDR3 contains 14 residues. The J segment lost 6 bases and the V segment lost 5 bases, leaving 7 bases of the junction unmatched. Germline V CDR1 and CDR2: LNHDA, SQIVND (reference sequence). The CDR3 coding sequence is TGTGCCAGTAGTGTCCGGGACAGGGTCGCTGAAGCTTTCTTT. It translates to CASSVRDRVAEAFF. Full variable domain (missing parts from reference TRBV19 and TRBJ1-1): DGGITQSPKYLFRKEGQNVTLSCEQNLNHDAMYWYRQDPGQGLRLIYYSQIVNDFQKGDIAEGYSVSREKKESFPLTVTSAQKNPTAFYLCASSVRDRVAEAFFGQGTRLTVV.

This clonotype was seen many times. This chain uses TRBV5-1 with TRBJ2-1; 11 positions match TRBD2. The junction had 1 base not matched to a gene; V was cut back by 3 bases and J by 2 bases. This CDR3 is built from 15 residues. Germline CDR1 SGHRS, CDR2 YFSETQ. Here the CDR3 DNA reads TGCGCCAGCAGCTCTAGCGGGGGGACCTACAATGAGCAGTTCTTC. Protein: CASSSSGGTYNEQFF. The full variable domain, its missing parts supplied by reference TRBV5-1 and TRBJ2-1, is KAGVTQTPRYLIKTRGQQVTLSCSPISGHRSVSWYQQTPGQGLQFLFEYFSETQRNKGNFPGRFSGRQFSNSRSEMNVSTLELGDSALYLCASSSSGGTYNEQFFGPGTRLTVL.

This clonotype was observed many times. The J gene is TRBJ2-6, the V gene TRBV20-1; the D call may be TRBD1 or TRBD2 (5 bases each). CDR3 length: 14 amino acids. V lost 3 bases and J lost 2, with 8 bases in between. Per the germline V gene, CDR1 is DFQATT and CDR2 is SNEGSKA (reference sequence). The CDR3 here is CSASVGAGANVLTF. The CDR3 DNA is TGCAGTGCTAGTGTGGGGGCTGGGGCCAACGTCCTGACTTTC.

This clonotype was observed at least ten times. V gene TRBV6-5 combines with J gene TRBJ2-2; 7 nucleotides agree with TRBD1. The CDR3 runs 11 residues. With V trimmed by 5 bases and J by 11 bases, 2 bases remained unmatched. CDR1 is MNHEY and CDR2 is SVGAGI in the germline V gene. CDR3 protein: CASSQGGELFF. As DNA, the CDR3 is TGTGCCAGCAGTCAAGGGGGCGAGCTGTTTTTT.